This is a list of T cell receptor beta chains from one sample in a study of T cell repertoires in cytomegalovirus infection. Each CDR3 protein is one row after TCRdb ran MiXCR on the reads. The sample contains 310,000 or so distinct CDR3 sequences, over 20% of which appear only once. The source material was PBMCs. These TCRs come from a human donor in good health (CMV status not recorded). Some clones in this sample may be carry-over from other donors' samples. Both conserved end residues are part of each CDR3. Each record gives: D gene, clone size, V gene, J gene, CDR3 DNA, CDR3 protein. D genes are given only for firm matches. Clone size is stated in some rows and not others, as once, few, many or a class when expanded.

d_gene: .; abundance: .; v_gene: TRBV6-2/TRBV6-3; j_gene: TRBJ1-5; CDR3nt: TGTGCCAGCAACGACCACGGTCGTAGCAATCAGCCCCAGCATTTT; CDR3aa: CASNDHGRSNQPQHF
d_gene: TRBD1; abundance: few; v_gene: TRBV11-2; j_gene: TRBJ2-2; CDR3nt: TGTGGAACCTCAAGACAGGGCAACACCGGGGAGCTGTTTTTT; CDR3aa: CGTSRQGNTGELFF
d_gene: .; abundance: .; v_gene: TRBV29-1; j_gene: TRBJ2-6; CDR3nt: TGCAGCGTTGGCCTGGGGCCTGGGGCCAACGTCCTGACTTTC; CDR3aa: CSVGLGPGANVLTF
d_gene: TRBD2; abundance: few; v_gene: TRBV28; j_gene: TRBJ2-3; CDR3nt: TGTGCCAGCAGTACTCTAGCGGGAGGAGGCACAGATACGCAGTATTTT; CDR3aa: CASSTLAGGGTDTQYF
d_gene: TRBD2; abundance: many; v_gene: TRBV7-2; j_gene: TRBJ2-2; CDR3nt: TGTGCCAGCAGAGAGATAGCGGGAGGGACCGGGGAGCTGTTTTTT; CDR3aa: CASREIAGGTGELFF
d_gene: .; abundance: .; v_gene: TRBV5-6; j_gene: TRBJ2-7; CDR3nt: TGTGCCAGCAGCTTGTTTGGGTTTTACGAGCAGTACTTC; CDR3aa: CASSLFGFYEQYF
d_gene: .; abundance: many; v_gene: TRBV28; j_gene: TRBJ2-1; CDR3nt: TGTGCCAGCAAGTGGGGAGAGCCACTCAGCTCCTACAATGAGCAGTTCTTC; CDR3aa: CASKWGEPLSSYNEQFF
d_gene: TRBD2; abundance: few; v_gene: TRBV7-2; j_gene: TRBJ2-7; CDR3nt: TGTGCCAGCAGCTTACGCAGGGAGGGCGAGCAGTACTTC; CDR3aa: CASSLRREGEQYF
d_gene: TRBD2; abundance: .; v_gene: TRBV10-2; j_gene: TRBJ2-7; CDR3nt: TGCGCCAGCACCGGACTAGCCGGTTTTAACGAGCAGTACTTC; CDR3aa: CASTGLAGFNEQYF
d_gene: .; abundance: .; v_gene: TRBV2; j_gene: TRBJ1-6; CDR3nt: TGTGCCGTCGAGGACAGCATTAATTCACCCCTCCACTTT; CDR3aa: CAVEDSINSPLHF
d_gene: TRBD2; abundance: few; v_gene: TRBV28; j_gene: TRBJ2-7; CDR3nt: TGTGCCAGCAGTACCCCCGGGACTAGCACTTACGAGCAGTACTTC; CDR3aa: CASSTPGTSTYEQYF
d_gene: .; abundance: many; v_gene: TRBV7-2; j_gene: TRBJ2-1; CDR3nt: TGTGCCAGCAGCTTAAAAGTGGAGCAGTTCTTC; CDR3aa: CASSLKVEQFF
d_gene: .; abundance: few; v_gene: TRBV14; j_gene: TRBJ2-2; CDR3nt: TGTGCCAGCAGCCCGCGGACATTCGGGGAGCTGTTTTTT; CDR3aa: CASSPRTFGELFF
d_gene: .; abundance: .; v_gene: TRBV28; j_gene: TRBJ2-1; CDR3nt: TGTGCCAGCAGGCCCACACCCGTGAATGAGCAGTTCTTC; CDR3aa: CASRPTPVNEQFF
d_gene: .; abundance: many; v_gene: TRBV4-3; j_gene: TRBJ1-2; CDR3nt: TGCGCCAGCAGCCAAGGTTGGACCCAGGGGAGGTATGGCTACACCTTC; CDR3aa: CASSQGWTQGRYGYTF
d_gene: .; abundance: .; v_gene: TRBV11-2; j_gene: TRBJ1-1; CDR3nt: TGTGCCAGCAGCTTAAGCAGGGGGAACACTGAAGCTTTCTTT; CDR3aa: CASSLSRGNTEAFF
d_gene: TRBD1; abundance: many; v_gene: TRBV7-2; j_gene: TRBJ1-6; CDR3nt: TGTGCCAGCAGCTTAGTAGGGGGCCTATATAATTCACCCCTCCACTTT; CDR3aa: CASSLVGGLYNSPLHF
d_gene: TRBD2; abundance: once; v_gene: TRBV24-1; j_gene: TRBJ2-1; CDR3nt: TGTGCCACCAATACGGGAGGGCTCTATGAGCAGTTCTTC; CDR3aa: CATNTGGLYEQFF
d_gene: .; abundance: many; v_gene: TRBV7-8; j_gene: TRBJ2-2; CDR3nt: TGTGCCAGCAGCTCACAACTAGTCGCCGGGGAGCTGTTTTTT; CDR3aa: CASSSQLVAGELFF
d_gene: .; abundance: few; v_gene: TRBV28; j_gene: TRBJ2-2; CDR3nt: TGTGCCAGCAGATCCCGGGTTTTCACCGGGGAGCTGTTTTTT; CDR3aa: CASRSRVFTGELFF
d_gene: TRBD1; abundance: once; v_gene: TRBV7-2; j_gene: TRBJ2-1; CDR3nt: TGTGCCAGCAGGTTAGACAGGGTGGGTTACAATGAGCAGTTCTTC; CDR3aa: CASRLDRVGYNEQFF
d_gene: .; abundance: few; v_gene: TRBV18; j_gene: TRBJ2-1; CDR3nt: TGTGCCAGCTCACTGGACCACTCCGATGAGCAGTTCTTC; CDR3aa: CASSLDHSDEQFF
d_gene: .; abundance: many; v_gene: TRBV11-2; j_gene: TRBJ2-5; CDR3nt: TGTGCCAGCAGCCGAGGGGCTCAAGAGACCCAGTACTTC; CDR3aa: CASSRGAQETQYF
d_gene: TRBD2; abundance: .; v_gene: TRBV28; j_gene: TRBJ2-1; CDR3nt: TGTGCCAGCAGCGGACTAGCAGAGTACAATGAGCAGTTCTTC; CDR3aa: CASSGLAEYNEQFF
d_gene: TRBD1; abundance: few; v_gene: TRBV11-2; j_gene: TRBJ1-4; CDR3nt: TGTGCCAGCAGCACCAGGACAGGGGGCCTTGAAAAACTGTTTTTT; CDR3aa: CASSTRTGGLEKLFF
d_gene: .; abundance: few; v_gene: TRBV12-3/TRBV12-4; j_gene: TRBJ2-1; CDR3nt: TGTGCCAGCACCATTAGCGTTGGCTACAATGAGCAGTTCTTC; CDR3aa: CASTISVGYNEQFF
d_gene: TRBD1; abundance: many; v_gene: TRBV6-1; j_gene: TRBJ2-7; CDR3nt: TGTGCCAGCAGTGAAGCGTACAGGGGTTACGAGCAGTACTTC; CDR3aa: CASSEAYRGYEQYF
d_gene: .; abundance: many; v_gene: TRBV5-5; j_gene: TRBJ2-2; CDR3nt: TGTGCCAGCATGAACACCGGGGAGCTGTTTTTT; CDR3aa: CASMNTGELFF
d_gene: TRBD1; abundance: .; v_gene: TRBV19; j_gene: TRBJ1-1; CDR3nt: TGTGCCAGTACCGACAGGGAGAACACTGAAGCTTGCTTT; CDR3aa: CASTDRENTEACF
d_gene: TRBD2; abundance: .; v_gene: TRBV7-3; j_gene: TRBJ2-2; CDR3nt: TGTGCCAGCAGCCGGACTAGCGGGGGCCTCTACACCGGGGAGCTGTTTTTT; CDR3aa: CASSRTSGGLYTGELFF
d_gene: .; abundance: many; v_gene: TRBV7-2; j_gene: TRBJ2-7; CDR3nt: TGTGCCAGCAGCTGGACGGCCAGCTACGAGCAGTACTTC; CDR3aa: CASSWTASYEQYF
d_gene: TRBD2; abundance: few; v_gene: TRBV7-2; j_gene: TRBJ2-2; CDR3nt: TGTGCCAGCAGCCCCCGGGTACTAGCGGGAGGGACCGGGGAGCTGTTTTTT; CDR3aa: CASSPRVLAGGTGELFF
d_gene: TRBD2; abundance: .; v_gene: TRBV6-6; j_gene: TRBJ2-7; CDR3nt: TGTGCCAGCGGGGGACTAGGCTACGAGCAGTACTTC; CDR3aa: CASGGLGYEQYF
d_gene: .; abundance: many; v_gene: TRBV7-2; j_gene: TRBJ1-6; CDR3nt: TGTGCCAGCAGCTTATGGAGAAATTCACCCCTCCACTTT; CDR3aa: CASSLWRNSPLHF
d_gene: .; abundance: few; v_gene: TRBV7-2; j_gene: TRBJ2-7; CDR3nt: TGTGCCAGCAGCTCATCAAGATCTACCTACGAGCAGTACTTC; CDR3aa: CASSSSRSTYEQYF
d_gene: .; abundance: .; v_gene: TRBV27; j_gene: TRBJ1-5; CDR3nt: TGTGCCAGCAGCCGTATTACCGGGACCGTTAGCAATCATCCTCAGCATTTT; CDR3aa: CASSRITGTVSNHPQHF
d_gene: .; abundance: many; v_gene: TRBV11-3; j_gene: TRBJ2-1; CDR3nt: TGTGCCAGCAGCCAAGGCGTTAGCTCCTACAATGAGCAGTTCTTC; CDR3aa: CASSQGVSSYNEQFF
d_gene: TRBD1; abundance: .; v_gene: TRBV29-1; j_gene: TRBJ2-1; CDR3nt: TGCAGCGTTGAAAGGACAGGCGGGTACAATGAGCAGTTCTTC; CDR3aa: CSVERTGGYNEQFF
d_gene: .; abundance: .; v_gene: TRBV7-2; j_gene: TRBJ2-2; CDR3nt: TGTGCCAGCAGCCTCAGGACGGAGAACACCGGGGAGCTGTTTTTT; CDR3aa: CASSLRTENTGELFF
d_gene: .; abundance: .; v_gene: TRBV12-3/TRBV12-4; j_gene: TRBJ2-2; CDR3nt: TGTGCCGGCCTAAAGTCCGCCGGGGAGCTGTTTTTT; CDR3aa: CAGLKSAGELFF
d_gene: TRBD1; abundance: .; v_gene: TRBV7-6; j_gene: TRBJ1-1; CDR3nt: TGTGCCAGCAGCTCCTACACAGGGGTGACTGAAGCTTTCTTT; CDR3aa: CASSSYTGVTEAFF
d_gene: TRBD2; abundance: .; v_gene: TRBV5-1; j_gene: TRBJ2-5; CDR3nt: TGCGCCAGCAGCTTGGTGACTAGCGGGGGTCTCTCCCAAGAGACCCAGTACTTC; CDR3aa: CASSLVTSGGLSQETQYF
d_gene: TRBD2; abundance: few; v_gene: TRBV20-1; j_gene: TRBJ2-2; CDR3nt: TGCAGTGCCAGAAGGACTAGCGGGAGATCGCACACCGGGGAGCTGTTTTTT; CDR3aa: CSARRTSGRSHTGELFF
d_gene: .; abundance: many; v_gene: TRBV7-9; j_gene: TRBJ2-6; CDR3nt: TGTGCCAGCAGCTCCCAGGCCGCAGGGGGGGCCAACGTCCTGACTTTC; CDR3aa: CASSSQAAGGANVLTF
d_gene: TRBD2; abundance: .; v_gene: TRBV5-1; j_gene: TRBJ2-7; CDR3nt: TGCGCCAGCGGGGCTAGCGGGCCCTACGAGCAGTACTTC; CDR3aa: CASGASGPYEQYF